The subject of this entry is one T cell receptor beta chain. The antigen is unknown. The same CDR3 arises from other DNA sequences in this sample as well. CDR1 and CDR2 from the germline V gene are SNHLY and FYNNEI. The CDR3 is made up of 15 amino acids. V was pared by 5 bases and J by 1 base, with 5 bases of the junction left unmatched. This sample was taken from a study of T cell responses to AZD1222 COVID-19 vaccine. The study's findings and limits: Rises in breadth and depth of Spike-specific TCRs came after two AZD1222 doses.

Sequencing was performed with immunoSEQ multiplex PCR; in TCRdb, only in-frame clones are kept and a portion is missing. The repertoire holds more than 110,000 clones, with approximately 83% as singletons. J is TRBJ2-3 and V is TRBV2; the match to TRBD1 covers 8 bases. This receptor was obtained from an adult in good health. Source: peripheral blood, taken on day 0 of AZD1222 vaccination. This CDR3 reads CASSSGGAGTDTQYF. Written as DNA, the CDR3 is TGTGCCAGCAGTTCAGGGGGCGCCGGCACAGATACGCAGTATTTT.